The rows below give T cell receptor beta chains drawn from one sample of a study of T-cell memory formation after mild COVID-19. A single record per CDR3 protein comes from TCRdb applying MiXCR to the 5' RACE reads. The sample lists about 450,000 distinct CDR3 sequences, around 22% occurring once. Sample: PBMCs or a T cell subset sorted from them (not recorded which). Receptors were obtained from an adult woman who had mild COVID-19 (a few samples of this study predate the infection). Cell type and time point are not known. The CDR3 runs from the conserved cysteine through the conserved F or W. D genes are given only for firm matches. Clone size appears in some rows only: once, few, many, or a class for an expanded clone.

j_call v_call cdr3_length clone_size d_call cdr3_aa cdr3_nt
TRBJ2-4 TRBV27 18 NA NA CASSLEAFPRKAKNIQYF TGTGCCAGCAGTTTGGAGGCTTTTCCCCGGAAAGCCAAAAACATTCAGTACTTC
TRBJ2-7 TRBV3-1 15 NA TRBD2 CASSPSLAGEYQQYF TGTGCCAGCAGCCCCTCGCTAGCGGGGGAGTACCAGCAGTACTTC
TRBJ2-7 TRBV5-6 15 NA NA CASSLVGQATYEQYF TGTGCCAGCAGCTTGGTGGGACAAGCCACCTACGAGCAGTACTTC
TRBJ2-7 TRBV12-3/TRBV12-4 14 many TRBD1 CASSTGQKSHEQYF TGTGCCAGCAGTACGGGACAGAAGTCCCACGAGCAGTACTTC
TRBJ2-7 TRBV11-3 14 NA NA CASSSREQLHEQYF TGTGCCAGCAGCAGTCGGGAACAGCTACACGAGCAGTACTTC
TRBJ2-1 TRBV12-3/TRBV12-4 16 NA TRBD2 CASSFRGLAGFNEQFF TGTGCCAGCAGTTTTAGGGGACTAGCGGGCTTCAATGAGCAGTTCTTC
TRBJ1-6 TRBV4-2 17 NA TRBD1 CASSQEPSRDRVIPLHF TGTGCCAGCAGCCAAGAACCTTCCCGGGACAGGGTCATACCCCTCCACTTT
TRBJ1-1 TRBV18 14 NA NA CASSPSGTNTEAFF TGTGCCAGCTCACCAAGTGGGACCAACACTGAAGCTTTCTTT
TRBJ1-1 TRBV30 13 NA NA CAWSGDIYTEAFF TGTGCCTGGAGCGGGGACATATACACTGAAGCTTTCTTT
TRBJ2-7 TRBV7-8 14 NA NA CASSRQEVEPEQYF TGTGCCAGCAGTCGACAGGAGGTTGAACCCGAGCAGTACTTC
TRBJ1-1 TRBV6-4 16 few NA CASSALPGTGNTEAFF TGTGCCAGCAGTGCCCTACCGGGAACAGGGAACACTGAAGCTTTCTTT
TRBJ2-1 TRBV7-9 12 few NA CASSPSRGEEFF TGTGCCAGCAGCCCCTCCCGCGGGGAGGAGTTCTTC
TRBJ1-1 TRBV27 14 NA NA CASSLMGVSTEAFF TGTGCCAGCAGTTTAATGGGGGTCTCCACTGAAGCTTTCTTT
TRBJ2-5 TRBV29-1 15 NA TRBD2 CSVISRTSGEETQYF TGCAGCGTTATCTCCCGGACTAGCGGGGAAGAGACCCAGTACTTC
TRBJ2-1 TRBV18 13 few TRBD2 CASSLGLGSEQFF TGTGCCAGCTCACTCGGACTAGGGAGTGAGCAGTTCTTC
TRBJ2-7 TRBV6-1 13 NA NA CASTSGTDSWGYF TGTGCCAGCACTTCCGGGACGGACAGCTGGGGGTACTTC
TRBJ1-1 TRBV3-1 16 NA NA CASSPTSRMGNTEAFF TGTGCCAGCAGCCCCACGAGCCGTATGGGGAACACTGAAGCTTTCTTT
TRBJ1-1 TRBV14 15 NA NA CASSQVRSMNTEAFF TGTGCCAGCAGCCAAGTTCGATCCATGAACACTGAAGCTTTCTTT
TRBJ1-1 TRBV4-3 14 NA NA CASSQEAGITEAFF TGCGCCAGCAGCCAAGAGGCGGGGATTACTGAAGCTTTCTTT
TRBJ1-1 TRBV13 12 few NA CASSQTRGEAFF TGTGCCAGCAGTCAGACGCGGGGTGAAGCTTTCTTT
TRBJ2-7 TRBV7-2 16 few NA CASSFPADRMDYEQYF TGTGCCAGCAGCTTCCCGGCCGACAGGATGGATTACGAGCAGTACTTC
TRBJ2-7 TRBV12-3/TRBV12-4 16 many TRBD1 CASSLRWTGGYHEQYF TGTGCCAGCAGTTTACGTTGGACAGGGGGATATCACGAGCAGTACTTC
TRBJ1-2 TRBV20-1 13 NA NA CSARDPPNYGYTF TGCAGTGCTAGAGACCCTCCCAACTATGGCTACACCTTC
TRBJ2-7 TRBV6-2/TRBV6-3 14 NA TRBD1 CASSRQGIGYEQYF TGTGCCAGCAGTCGACAGGGGATAGGTTACGAGCAGTACTTC
TRBJ1-1 TRBV3-1 15 NA NA CASSRREAMNTEAFF TGTGCCAGCAGCCGGCGGGAGGCCATGAACACTGAAGCTTTCTTT